These 29 T cell receptor beta chains originate from one sample sequenced in a study of cytomegalovirus exposure and HLA in healthy donors. Clones were read by immunoSEQ multiplex PCR, and TCRdb kept only the in-frame ones, dropping some. The profile shows 170,000 or so clones, 85% of them singletons. Sequenced input: PBMCs. The receptors were sampled from a man between 18 and 29 years old in good health and CMV-seropositive.

This clone was detected once. The rearrangement joins TRBV4-2 to TRBJ2-4; possible D gene TRBD1, 5 bases. The CDR3 length is 16 residues. Trimming pared 1 base from V and 3 bases from J, leaving 13 bases between. The germline gives CDR1 LGHNA, CDR2 YNFKEQ. The CDR3 DNA reads TGTGCCAGCAGCCAAGGGACACCAACTATCAAAAACATTCAGTACTTC. Residues: CASSQGTPTIKNIQYF.

V and J are TRBV5-1 and TRBJ2-7, with D perhaps TRBD1 (6 bases). Germline V CDR1 and CDR2: SGHRS, YFSETQ. V gave up 0 bases and J gave up 1 base, with 14 bases separating them. The CDR3 spans 16 residues. The CDR3 region is CASSLVQGSLSYEQYF. The CDR3 region has the DNA TGCGCCAGCAGCTTGGTTCAGGGGTCTCTTTCCTACGAGCAGTACTTC.

Regarding this clone: This may arise from a read error, as a much more abundant clone is one base away. In DNA, the CDR3 is TGTGTCAGCGGCCAGGGACACTCTGGGGCCAACGTCCTGACTTTC. As protein: CVSGQGHSGANVLTF. The genes are TRBV5-6 and TRBJ2-6; TRBD1 is a possible D gene (6 bases). This CDR3 spans 15 amino acids. The germline CDR1 and CDR2 sequences are SGHDT and YYEEEE.

This clone appeared once. CDR3 nucleotides: TGTGCCAGCAGTGAAGAGGTTAGCGGGAGCCCTAGCACAGATACGCAGTATTTT. Its translation is CASSEEVSGSPSTDTQYF. The chain uses TRBV25-1 and TRBJ2-3; 9 positions agree with TRBD2. The germline CDR1 and CDR2 sequences are MGHDK and SYGVNS. The CDR3 has 18 residues. With V trimmed by 2 bases and J by 0 bases, 9 bases remained unmatched.

This clone occurred once. The CDR3 loop reads CASSASSGQSYEQYF. CDR3 coding DNA: TGTGCCAGCAGTGCTAGCTCGGGACAATCCTACGAGCAGTACTTC. This chain uses TRBV6-5 with TRBJ2-7, with D possibly TRBD1 on 6 matching bases. Looked up from germline, CDR1 is MNHEY and CDR2 is SVGAGI. Trimming took off 5 bases at V and 1 base at J, with 15 bases between the two ends. The CDR3 has 15 residues.

V gene TRBV27 combines with J gene TRBJ2-5, with D maybe TRBD1 (6 bases). Germline V CDR1 and CDR2: MNHEY, SMNVEV (reference sequence). The CDR3 has 14 residues. V lost 4 bases, J lost 2 bases, and 11 bases lay in between. The CDR3 is CASSSYRDQETQYF. In nucleotides, the CDR3 is TGTGCCAGCAGTTCCTACAGGGATCAAGAGACCCAGTACTTC.

The genes are TRBV9 and TRBJ2-1; no firm D call. This CDR3 comprises 14 residues. Germline V lookup: CDR1 SGDLS, CDR2 YYNGEE. V lost 3 bases to trimming and J lost 0 bases, with 7 bases between them. CDR3 sequence (DNA): TGTGCCAGCAGCGGGGCCTCCTCCTACAATGAGCAGTTCTTC. It yields the protein CASSGASSYNEQFF.

The V and J genes are TRBV28 and TRBJ2-7; tentatively, D is TRBD1 (7 bases). The CDR3 has 15 residues. Trimming shortened V by 10 bases and J by 6 bases, and 25 bases separated the two germline ends. CDR1 and CDR2 from the germline V gene are MDHEN and SYDVKM. Here the CDR3 reads CAIQSRGLGGCEQYF. The CDR3, as DNA: TGTGCCATCCAAAGTAGGGGGCTCGGGGGATGCGAGCAGTACTTC.

The chain has TRBV5-6 and TRBJ2-1, with 7 bases that match TRBD2. In germline, CDR1 is SGHDT, CDR2 YYEEEE. This CDR3 contains 14 residues. The ends lost 1 base at V and 4 bases at J; junction bases unmatched: 2. CDR3 sequence: CASSLTGGYNEQFF. CDR3 bases: TGTGCCAGCAGCTTGACGGGGGGTTACAATGAGCAGTTCTTC. Using reference TRBV5-6 and TRBJ2-1 for the parts outside the CDR3, the full variable domain is DAGVTQSPTHLIKTRGQQVTLRCSPKSGHDTVSWYQQALGQGPQFIFQYYEEEERQRGNFPDRFSGHQFPNYSSELNVNALLLGDSALYLCASSLTGGYNEQFFGPGTRLTVL.

This clone has a handful of counts. The chain couples TRBV30 to TRBJ2-3, with 9 positions matching TRBD2. V shed 2 bases, J shed 5 bases, and the junction held 5 bases outside the gene matches. Germline loops: CDR1 GTSNPN, CDR2 SVGIG (reference sequence). The CDR3 loop spans 14 amino acids. The CDR3 spells CAWSPGLARDTQYF. The CDR3 DNA sequence: TGTGCCTGGAGTCCCGGACTAGCGAGAGATACGCAGTATTTT.

The sample holds a few counts of this clone. This chain uses TRBV7-2 with TRBJ1-4, with TRBD1 matching 7 bases. The germline V gene encodes CDR1 SGHTA and CDR2 FQGNSA. The trim removed 5 bases at V and 1 base at J, leaving 4 bases unmatched. The CDR3 covers 15 residues. In nucleotides, the CDR3 is TGTGCCAGCAGCCCCGCAGGGGGAACTAATGAAAAACTGTTTTTT. It encodes CASSPAGGTNEKLFF.

The table lists this clone with a few counts. In the same sample, other DNA sequences code for this CDR3. The genes are TRBV5-1 and TRBJ2-6; 11 bases are shared with TRBD1. This CDR3 has 16 amino acids. The V and J ends lost 4 bases and 0 bases, in that order; junction bases with no gene match: 0. Per germline, CDR1 SGHRS and CDR2 YFSETQ. This CDR3 reads CASSGTGGSGANVLTF. For the CDR3, the DNA is TGCGCCAGCAGCGGGACAGGGGGCTCTGGGGCCAACGTCCTGACTTTC.

This chain connects TRBV20-1 to TRBJ2-5; TRBD2 is a possible D gene (6 bases). CDR1 is DFQATT and CDR2 is SNEGSKA in the germline V gene (reference sequence). The CDR3 is 11 amino acids. Trimming took off 6 bases at V and 8 bases at J, with 13 bases between the two ends. CDR3 region: CSASVSGTQYF. In nucleotides, the CDR3 is TGCAGTGCCTCGGTTAGCGGTACCCAGTACTTC.

V usage is TRBV6-4 and J usage is TRBJ2-1, with D possibly matching TRBD2 (5 bases). CDR1 is MRHNA, CDR2 SNTAGT, per germline. Trimming left V 5 bases short and J 6 bases short, with 14 bases between. The CDR3 extends over 14 amino acids. CDR3 bases: TGTGCCAGCAGTCCGGGAATGTGGGTCAATGAGCAGTTCTTC. Translated: CASSPGMWVNEQFF.

The rearrangement uses TRBV28 and TRBJ2-7, with 10 bases lining up with TRBD1. The CDR3 spans 14 residues. J gave up 2 bases and V 5 bases, and 3 bases lay outside the gene matches. Germline CDR1 MDHEN, CDR2 SYDVKM. CDR3 residues: CASSPGQGTYEQYF. In nucleotides, the CDR3 is TGTGCCAGCAGTCCGGGACAGGGGACCTACGAGCAGTACTTC. The full variable domain, completed using reference TRBV28 and TRBJ2-7, is DVKVTQSSRYLVKRTGEKVFLECVQDMDHENMFWYRQDPGLGLRLIYFSYDVKMKEKGDIPEGYSVSREKKERFSLILESASTNQTSMYLCASSPGQGTYEQYFGPGTRLTVT.

The chain couples TRBV7-2 to TRBJ2-7; D perhaps matches TRBD2 (7 bases). Germline loops: CDR1 SGHTA, CDR2 FQGNSA. With 5 bases removed from V and 7 bases from J, the gap between germline ends came to 18 bases. The CDR3 runs to 14 residues. As DNA, the CDR3 is TGTGCCAGCAGCACCCGTGCGGGGGCAGAGGAGCAGTACTTC. Translating gives CASSTRAGAEEQYF.

The chain uses TRBV6-4 and TRBJ2-3, with TRBD2 identical over 11 bases. Germline trimming cut 3 bases from V and 4 bases from J; bases unmatched to any gene: 6. This CDR3 comprises 16 residues. Germline V lookup: CDR1 MRHNA, CDR2 SNTAGT. In DNA form, the CDR3 reads TGTGCCAGCAGTGAAACTAGCGGGGGAAGGGCAGATACGCAGTATTTT. Translation: CASSETSGGRADTQYF.

V and J are TRBV4-1 and TRBJ2-7; 10 bases line up with TRBD2. V gave up 4 bases and J gave up 3 bases; unmatched junction bases: 3. The V gene's germline CDR1 is MGHRA and CDR2 YSYEKL. The CDR3 consists of 14 residues. In DNA, the CDR3 is TGCGCCAGCAGCCCGGGACTAGCGCTCTACGAGCAGTACTTC. It is translated as CASSPGLALYEQYF.

This clone was counted between two and nine times. The rearrangement uses TRBV7-3 and TRBJ1-2; D is unresolved. The length of the CDR3 is 15 residues. The V end was cut by 1 base, the J end by 8 bases, with 17 bases between. CDR1 and CDR2 (germline): SGHTA, FQGTGA. In nucleotides, the CDR3 is TGTGCCAGCAGCTTAAGTCGTGGCCTCCGGGAAGGCTACACCTTC. It yields the protein CASSLSRGLREGYTF.

The chain couples TRBV28 to TRBJ1-6; maybe TRBD1 (6 bases). Germline-derived CDR1 and CDR2 are MDHEN and SYDVKM. V lost 6 bases to trimming and J lost 7 bases, with 22 bases between them. The CDR3 consists of 17 residues. CDR3 amino acids: CASRPWGGATSNSPLHF. As DNA, the CDR3 is TGTGCCAGCAGACCCTGGGGGGGGGCTACCTCGAATTCACCCCTCCACTTT.

This chain connects TRBV27 to TRBJ2-7; TRBD1 matches at 7 bases. The CDR3 runs to 14 residues. The germline gives CDR1 MNHEY, CDR2 SMNVEV (reference sequence). V lost 2 bases to trimming and J lost 2 bases; unmatched junction nucleotides: 3. In DNA form, the CDR3 reads TGTGCCAGCAGTTTAAGGGGGCCTGCCTACGAGCAGTACTTC. It codes for CASSLRGPAYEQYF.

V is TRBV5-6 and J is TRBJ2-1, with 8 bases matching TRBD2. The ends lost 0 bases at V and 7 bases at J; junction bases unmatched: 9. The CDR3 is 16 amino acids. The germline gives CDR1 SGHDT, CDR2 YYEEEE. CDR3 DNA sequence: TGTGCCAGCAGCTTGGTCCCGGGACTAGGTGGTAATGAGCAGTTCTTC. Translation: CASSLVPGLGGNEQFF.

This chain joins TRBV6-1 and TRBJ2-7, with 10 bases matching TRBD1. Germline assignment: CDR1 MNHNS and CDR2 SASEGT. This CDR3 contains 16 residues. The ends lost 1 base at V and 1 base at J; junction bases unmatched: 4. The CDR3 DNA reads as TGTGCCAGCAGTGAAGAAGGGACAGGGGTATCCTACGAGCAGTACTTC. Translated: CASSEEGTGVSYEQYF.

The rearrangement joins TRBV28 to TRBJ2-5; 11 bases match TRBD2. Trimming removed 5 bases from V and 4 bases from J; junction bases left unmatched: 12. The length of the CDR3 is 17 residues. The germline V gene encodes CDR1 MDHEN and CDR2 SYDVKM. The CDR3 spells CASSNLTPSGRPETQYF. The DNA of the CDR3 is TGTGCCAGCAGTAACCTGACTCCTAGCGGGAGGCCAGAGACCCAGTACTTC.

The V and J genes are TRBV7-9 and TRBJ1-1; D is unclear. The CDR3 runs 14 residues. V was pared by 1 base and J by 1 base, with 7 bases between. Germline assignment: CDR1 SEHNR and CDR2 FQNEAQ (reference sequence). The CDR3 protein is CASSLGTPNTEAFF. The CDR3 DNA reads as TGTGCCAGCAGCTTAGGAACTCCGAACACTGAAGCTTTCTTT.

This rearrangement joins TRBV7-2 to TRBJ2-7; perhaps TRBD1 as D (5 bases). V was trimmed by 7 bases and J by 3 bases, leaving 10 bases between them. Germline V lookup: CDR1 SGHTA, CDR2 FQGNSA. The length of the CDR3 is 12 residues. CDR3 sequence: CASNTQGYEQYF. DNA of the CDR3: TGTGCCAGCAACACCCAGGGCTACGAGCAGTACTTC.

This chain links TRBV6-5 with TRBJ1-1, with D hard to call. Germline loops: CDR1 MNHEY, CDR2 SVGAGI. Between the trimmed V and J ends, which lost 8 bases and 2 bases, there was a span of 12 bases. The CDR3 extends over 13 amino acids. The CDR3 DNA reads as TGTGCCAGCCGATACGGGATAAACACTGAAGCTTTCTTT. Its translation is CASRYGINTEAFF.

This clone was counted a few times. This sequence joins TRBV9 and TRBJ2-2, with D tentatively TRBD1 (5 bases). Deletions cut 0 bases from V and 1 base from J, with 10 bases between. CDR3 length: 16 amino acids. Germline V lookup: CDR1 SGDLS, CDR2 YYNGEE. The chain's CDR3 is CASSVGQRLNTGELFF. Written as DNA, the CDR3 is TGTGCCAGCAGCGTAGGACAGAGATTGAACACCGGGGAGCTGTTTTTT.

The rearrangement joins TRBV7-8 to TRBJ2-2; tentative D call: TRBD1 (6 bases). Trimming shortened V by 1 base and J by 5 bases, and 11 bases separated the two germline ends. CDR3 size: 15 residues. Germline CDR1 is SGHVS and CDR2 is FQNEAQ. CDR3 DNA: TGTGCCAGCAGCTTAGTCAGGGGTAGAACCGGGGAGCTGTTTTTT. Its protein is CASSLVRGRTGELFF.